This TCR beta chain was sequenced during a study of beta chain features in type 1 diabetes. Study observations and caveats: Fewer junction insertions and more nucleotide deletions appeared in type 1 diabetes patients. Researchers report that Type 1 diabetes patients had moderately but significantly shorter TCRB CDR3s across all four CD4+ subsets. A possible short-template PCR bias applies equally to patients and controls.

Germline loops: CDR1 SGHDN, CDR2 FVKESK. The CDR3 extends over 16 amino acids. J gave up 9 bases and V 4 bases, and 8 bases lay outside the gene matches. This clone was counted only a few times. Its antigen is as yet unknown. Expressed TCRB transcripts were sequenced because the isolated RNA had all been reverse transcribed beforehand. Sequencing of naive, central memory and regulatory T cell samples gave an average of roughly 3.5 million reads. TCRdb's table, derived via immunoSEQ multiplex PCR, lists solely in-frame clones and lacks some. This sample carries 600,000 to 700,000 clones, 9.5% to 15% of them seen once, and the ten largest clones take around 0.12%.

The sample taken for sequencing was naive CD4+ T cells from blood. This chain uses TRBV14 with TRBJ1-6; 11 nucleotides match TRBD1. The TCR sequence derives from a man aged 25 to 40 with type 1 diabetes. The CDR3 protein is CASSLLGTGGSSPLHF. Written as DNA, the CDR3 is TGTGCCAGCAGCCTCTTGGGGACAGGGGGGAGTTCACCCCTCCACTTT.